This entry lists 28 T cell receptor beta chains sequenced from one sample in a study of cytomegalovirus exposure and HLA in healthy donors. In the PCR, 60 Vbeta and 13 Jbeta primers were used. Assay: immunoSEQ multiplex PCR; the TCRdb copy retains only in-frame clones and omits some. Counted here are 70,000 to 100,000 clones, roughly three quarters occurring once; the ten biggest clones make up 20% to 25%. Material for sequencing was PBMCs. The receptors stem from a woman aged 45 to 65 in good health and CMV-seropositive.

The rearrangement links TRBV5-4 to TRBJ1-1; D unresolved. The V gene lost 6 bases and the J gene lost 3 bases, with 15 bases spanning the gap. Germline V gene data show CDR1 as SGHNT and CDR2 as YYREEE (reference sequence). The length of the CDR3 is 14 residues. The CDR3 loop reads CASTWGGRDTEAFF. The CDR3, as DNA: TGTGCCAGCACCTGGGGAGGTAGGGACACTGAAGCTTTCTTT.

This rearrangement joins TRBV6-7 to TRBJ1-2; D is unclear. Being an ORF, TRBV6-7 has a function that is uncertain. Trimming removed 4 bases from V and 3 bases from J, with 6 bases in between. The CDR3 has 12 residues. In nucleotides, the CDR3 is TGTGCCAGCAGTTTGAGGGACTATGGCTACACCTTC. This translates into CASSLRDYGYTF.

The V gene is TRBV7-3, the J gene TRBJ2-3, with TRBD2 identical over 9 bases. V dropped 3 bases and J dropped 4; count of bases not matched to a gene: 8. The CDR3 extends over 16 amino acids. Germline CDR1 reads SGHTA; CDR2 reads FQGTGA. DNA of the CDR3: TGTGCCAGCAGCTTCTCGGGCGGGGGGGCCCCAGATACGCAGTATTTT. Amino acids: CASSFSGGGAPDTQYF. Together with reference TRBV7-3 and TRBJ2-3, the CDR3 gives the full variable domain: GAGVSQTPSNKVTEKGKYVELRCDPISGHTALYWYRQSLGQGPEFLIYFQGTGAADDSGLPNDRFFAVRPEGSVSTLKIQRTERGDSAVYLCASSFSGGGAPDTQYFGPGTRLTVL.

The J gene is TRBJ1-1, the V gene TRBV7-9, with a tentative D call TRBD1 (5 bases). The V and J ends lost 7 bases and 1 base respectively, with 13 bases between them. The germline V gene encodes CDR1 SEHNR and CDR2 FQNEAQ (reference sequence). The length of the CDR3 is 14 residues. This CDR3 reads CASNPSGQNTEAFF. For the CDR3, the DNA is TGTGCCAGCAACCCGTCAGGGCAGAACACTGAAGCTTTCTTT.

V and J are TRBV9 and TRBJ2-5; D is unclear. The CDR3 sequence is 14 residues long. Trimming took off 4 bases at V and 1 base at J, with 11 bases between the two ends. Germline loops: CDR1 SGDLS, CDR2 YYNGEE. The CDR3 DNA sequence: TGTGCCAGCAGCCCCCGGAGCCTCCAAGAGACCCAGTACTTC. Encoded protein: CASSPRSLQETQYF.

This chain joins TRBV30 and TRBJ2-5, with a weak D call TRBD1 (6 bases). Germline V gives CDR1 GTSNPN, CDR2 SVGIG (reference sequence). The CDR3 loop spans 12 amino acids. The V and J ends lost 0 bases and 10 bases respectively, with 12 bases between them. DNA for the CDR3: TGTGCCTGGAGTGTACAGGGAATGGACCAGTACTTC. Protein product: CAWSVQGMDQYF.

V and J are TRBV5-6 and TRBJ1-2; D uncertain. The V end was cut by 0 bases, the J end by 2 bases, with 5 bases between. The CDR3 runs 13 residues. Germline-derived CDR1 and CDR2 are SGHDT and YYEEEE. The CDR3 bases are TGTGCCAGCAGCTTGGCCGGGAACTATGGCTACACCTTC. Translating it yields CASSLAGNYGYTF.

This clone has more than one count but fewer than ten. The chain uses TRBV6-5 and TRBJ1-2, with TRBD1 matching 7 bases. The CDR3 is 15 residues long. Germline values: CDR1 MNHEY, CDR2 SVGAGI. The junction had 11 bases not matched to a gene; V was cut back by 5 bases and J by 5 bases. Written as DNA, the CDR3 is TGTGCCAGCAGTAGGGGACAGCCCGGCGGATATGGCTACACCTTC. Amino acid sequence: CASSRGQPGGYGYTF.

The chain uses TRBV5-6 and TRBJ2-3, with 15 bases identical to TRBD2. The ends lost 3 bases at V and 4 bases at J; junction bases unmatched: 6. The CDR3 totals 17 residues. The germline gives CDR1 SGHDT, CDR2 YYEEEE. The CDR3 loop reads CASSYGLAGGPADTQYF. The CDR3 DNA sequence: TGTGCCAGCAGCTATGGACTAGCGGGAGGGCCGGCAGATACGCAGTATTTT.

The CDR3 DNA follows: TGTGCCAGCAGTTTAGGGACAGGGCGGAACACTGAAGCTTTCTTT. Its protein is CASSLGTGRNTEAFF. The gene calls are TRBV27 and TRBJ1-1; 9 bases match TRBD1. The CDR3 contains 15 residues. Trimming took 2 bases from V and 1 from J; bases not matched to a gene: 2. Per germline, CDR1 MNHEY and CDR2 SMNVEV (reference sequence).

This clone was observed a few times. This chain joins TRBV11-3 and TRBJ1-1; 7 nucleotides line up with TRBD1. The CDR3 sequence is 14 residues long. The V gene end was trimmed by 5 bases and the J gene end by 2 bases; junction bases not matched to a gene: 5. From germline, CDR1 is SGHNT and CDR2 YENEEA. The CDR3 spells CASSRGQSNTEAFF. The CDR3 DNA is TGTGCCAGCAGCCGGGGACAGAGTAACACTGAAGCTTTCTTT.

This chain links TRBV19 with TRBJ1-1; D is perhaps TRBD1 (5 bases). The V gene lost 6 bases and the J gene lost 4 bases, with 12 bases spanning the gap. The CDR3 runs to 13 residues. Germline CDR1 is LNHDA and CDR2 is SQIVND (reference sequence). The CDR3 coding sequence is TGTGCCAGTAGCCTTTTGGGGGGCACTGAAGCTTTCTTT. Its translation is CASSLLGGTEAFF.

The rearrangement links TRBV15 to TRBJ1-1; D is unclear. V was shortened by 6 bases and J by 5 bases, with 16 bases between the two germline ends. Germline V lookup: CDR1 LNHNV, CDR2 YYDKDF (reference sequence). The length of the CDR3 is 14 residues. CDR3 loop: CATSSRLFFTEAFF. CDR3 in DNA: TGTGCCACCAGTAGTAGACTTTTTTTTACTGAAGCTTTCTTT.

The rearrangement links TRBV16 to TRBJ1-1, with D maybe TRBD1 (6 bases). V gave up 4 bases and J gave up 1 base, with 16 bases separating them. The CDR3 runs 16 residues. The germline CDR1 and CDR2 sequences are KGHSY and FQNENV. CDR3 amino acids: CASSPSNRVGNTEAFF. The CDR3, as DNA: TGTGCCAGCAGCCCATCAAACAGGGTGGGGAACACTGAAGCTTTCTTT.

The count of this clone is one. V usage is TRBV19 and J usage is TRBJ1-1; possibly TRBD1 for D (5 bases). This CDR3 comprises 14 residues. V was clipped by 10 bases and J by 4 bases, with 19 bases between them. The germline CDR1 and CDR2 sequences are LNHDA and SQIVND (reference sequence). CDR3 protein: CATNLGKGFTEAFF. Here the CDR3 DNA reads TGTGCCACCAATTTGGGAAAGGGGTTCACTGAAGCTTTCTTT.

V is TRBV14 and J is TRBJ2-1, with 12 bases matching TRBD2. With 4 bases clipped from V and 8 bases from J, the junction kept 9 bases outside the gene matches. Germline-derived CDR1 and CDR2 are SGHDN and FVKESK. The CDR3 spans 16 residues. The CDR3 sequence: CASSRASSGRAHEQFF. The CDR3 DNA is TGTGCCAGCAGCCGCGCTTCTAGCGGGAGGGCCCATGAGCAGTTCTTC.

The rearrangement joins TRBV5-6 to TRBJ2-5; the match to TRBD1 covers 7 bases. The V and J ends lost 4 bases and 3 bases, in that order; junction bases with no gene match: 3. Per germline, CDR1 SGHDT and CDR2 YYEEEE. There are 13 residues in the CDR3. DNA for the CDR3: TGTGCCAGCAGCCGGGACAGAAAAGAGACCCAGTACTTC. Amino acids: CASSRDRKETQYF.

The J gene is TRBJ1-2, the V gene TRBV22-1; TRBD1, the table's D call, lacks a check against the DNA. TRBV22-1 constitutes a pseudogene. The CDR3 has 19 amino acids. CDR3 bases: TGTCCTGGGAGCGCTCCCGGTAAAGACAGCACCGAAGCTAACTATGGCTACACCTTC. This encodes CPGSAPGKDSTEANYGYTF.

The chain recombines TRBV11-3 with TRBJ2-3; 10 nucleotides line up with TRBD2. Germline trimming cut 5 bases from V and 0 bases from J; bases unmatched to any gene: 5. Germline V gene sequence: CDR1 SGHNT, CDR2 YENEEA. The CDR3 has 16 residues. The CDR3 loop is CASSPWTSGSTDTQYF. CDR3 sequence (DNA): TGTGCCAGCAGCCCGTGGACTAGCGGTAGCACAGATACGCAGTATTTT. Full variable domain (remainder filled in from reference TRBV11-3 and TRBJ2-3): EAGVVQSPRYKIIEKKQPVAFWCNPISGHNTLYWYLQNLGQGPELLIRYENEEAVDDSQLPKDRFSAERLKGVDSTLKIQPAELGDSAVYLCASSPWTSGSTDTQYFGPGTRLTVL.

This clone was observed a few times. V and J are TRBV7-6 and TRBJ2-5; 7 nucleotides line up with TRBD1. Germline CDR1 and CDR2: SGHVS and FNYEAQ. Unmatched junction bases numbered 3, after V lost 5 bases and J lost 3 bases. This CDR3 region has 13 residues. The CDR3 sequence: CASSLDREETQYF. CDR3 sequence (DNA): TGTGCCAGCAGCCTCGACAGGGAAGAGACCCAGTACTTC.

This clone appeared once. This rearrangement joins TRBV5-5 to TRBJ2-6; D is undetermined. V was cut by 4 bases and J by 12 bases, with 14 bases left in between. From germline, CDR1 is SGHKS and CDR2 YYEKEE (reference sequence). The CDR3 is 13 residues long. In nucleotides, the CDR3 is TGTGCCAGCAGCGCATCACAGCAATTCGTCCTGACTTTC. Protein product: CASSASQQFVLTF.

The chain couples TRBV7-2 to TRBJ2-1, with unresolved D. This CDR3 is built from 15 residues. Germline loops: CDR1 SGHTA, CDR2 FQGNSA. V lost 1 base, J lost 0 bases, and 7 bases lay in between. CDR3 loop: CASSLDGSSYNEQFF. The CDR3 nucleotides read TGTGCCAGCAGCTTAGACGGTAGCTCCTACAATGAGCAGTTCTTC.

This rearrangement joins TRBV5-6 to TRBJ2-2; 8 bases fit TRBD1. The CDR3 has 17 residues. After removal of 4 bases from V and 0 bases from J, the junction contained 8 bases not matched to a gene. Per the germline V gene, CDR1 is SGHDT and CDR2 is YYEEEE. The CDR3 bases are TGTGCCAGCAGCAGGATGCTACAGGGGGCGAACACCGGGGAGCTGTTTTTT. It codes for CASSRMLQGANTGELFF.

This clone has more than one count but fewer than ten. The chain links TRBV7-9 to TRBJ1-4; no firm D call. CDR3 length equals 14 residues. CDR1 and CDR2 from the germline V gene are SEHNR and FQNEAQ (reference sequence). V was pared by 3 bases and J by 8 bases, with 13 bases between. The CDR3 reads CASSLGRSEEKLFF. Here the CDR3 DNA reads TGTGCCAGCAGCTTGGGCAGATCAGAAGAAAAACTGTTTTTT.

The rearrangement links TRBV2 to TRBJ2-5, with D unresolved. Germline lookup yields CDR1 SNHLY and CDR2 FYNNEI. This CDR3 has 11 amino acids. V was cut by 3 bases and J by 6 bases, with 5 bases left in between. The CDR3 sequence: CASSDVKTQYF. In DNA form, the CDR3 reads TGTGCCAGCAGTGATGTAAAGACCCAGTACTTC.

The rearrangement links TRBV28 to TRBJ1-5; TRBD1 might be the D (5 bases). The V gene's germline CDR1 is MDHEN and CDR2 SYDVKM. Between the trimmed V and J ends, which lost 7 bases and 10 bases, there was a span of 23 bases. The CDR3 has 15 residues. CDR3 in amino acids: CASTGTEIQISPQHF. The CDR3 DNA is TGTGCCAGCACCGGGACTGAGATACAGATCAGCCCCCAGCATTTT. Combining the CDR3 with reference TRBV28 and TRBJ1-5 gives the whole variable domain DVKVTQSSRYLVKRTGEKVFLECVQDMDHENMFWYRQDPGLGLRLIYFSYDVKMKEKGDIPEGYSVSREKKERFSLILESASTNQTSMYLCASTGTEIQISPQHFGDGTRLSIL.

This clone has just one count. This chain links TRBV6-1 with TRBJ2-7; D might be TRBD1 (5 bases). Trimming pared 1 base from V and 3 bases from J, leaving 7 bases between. This CDR3 contains 13 residues. CDR1 and CDR2 from the germline V gene are MNHNS and SASEGT. CDR3 nucleotides: TGTGCCAGCAGTGAAGGGGGCAGCTACGAGCAGTACTTC. It yields the protein CASSEGGSYEQYF.

This clone was seen more than once but under ten times. The V call is TRBV5-1, the J call TRBJ1-4; TRBD1 might be the D (5 bases). The ends were cut back, 7 bases at V and 5 bases at J, with 15 bases in the middle. The germline gives CDR1 SGHRS, CDR2 YFSETQ. The CDR3 runs to 14 residues. For the CDR3, the DNA is TGCGCCAGCGTCCCGGGGGGACCAAATGAAAAACTGTTTTTT. This translates into CASVPGGPNEKLFF.